These T cell receptor beta chains were read from a single sample in a study of blood T cell repertoires in COVID-19. Assay used: immunoSEQ multiplex PCR; TCRdb lists only in-frame clones, some missing. The sample yields under 95,000 clones, approximately 90% seen once. Material for sequencing was peripheral blood. These TCRs come from a middle-aged man with COVID-19, enrolled during active disease. Each CDR3 is given with its conserved first and last residue. Fields, in order: V gene, D gene, clone size, J gene, CDR3 length, CDR3 protein, CDR3 DNA. D genes are given only for firm matches. Only some rows state a clone size, as once, few, many or a class for expanded clones.

TRBV2,TRBD2,.,TRBJ2-3,16,CASSSRLAGGQDTQYF,TGTGCCAGCAGTTCCCGACTAGCGGGAGGGCAAGATACGCAGTATTTT
TRBV24-1,TRBD1,.,TRBJ1-1,13,CATSATGGTEAFF,TGTGCCACCTCGGCCACAGGGGGAACTGAAGCTTTCTTT
TRBV7-2,.,.,TRBJ2-7,13,CASSFDRRYEQYF,TGTGCCAGCAGCTTCGACAGGCGCTACGAGCAGTACTTC
TRBV5-4,TRBD2,once,TRBJ2-6,19,CASSPWGTSGSSGANVLTF,TGTGCCAGCAGCCCCTGGGGGACTAGCGGGAGCTCTGGGGCCAACGTCCTGACTTTC
TRBV10-3,TRBD2,.,TRBJ2-1,17,CAISESIASGGYNEQFF,TGTGCCATCAGTGAGTCTATCGCTAGCGGGGGCTACAATGAGCAGTTCTTC
TRBV6-2/TRBV6-3,TRBD1,.,TRBJ2-3,16,CASSPRTGPSTDTQYF,TGTGCCAGCAGCCCTCGGACAGGGCCTAGCACAGATACGCAGTATTTT
TRBV6-5,TRBD2,.,TRBJ2-3,16,CASSSLLAESTDTQYF,TGTGCCAGCAGTTCCCTACTAGCGGAGAGCACAGATACGCAGTATTTT
TRBV28,.,.,TRBJ2-1,13,CASSLQVYNEQFF,TGTGCCAGCAGTCTACAGGTTTACAATGAGCAGTTCTTC
TRBV24-1,.,.,TRBJ2-2,15,CATSDAGATAGELFF,TGTGCCACCAGTGATGCGGGGGCCACCGCCGGGGAGCTGTTTTTT
TRBV19,.,.,TRBJ1-4,15,CASSIDLRVGEKLFF,TGTGCCAGTAGTATAGATCTCAGGGTCGGTGAAAAACTGTTTTTT
TRBV19,TRBD2,.,TRBJ2-7,16,CASSIRFAGASYEQYF,TGTGCCAGTAGTATCCGTTTCGCGGGAGCCTCCTACGAGCAGTACTTC
TRBV3-1/TRBV3-2,.,.,TRBJ1-6,15,CASSQDRVPNSPLHF,TGTGCCAGCAGCCAAGATCGGGTCCCTAATTCACCCCTCCACTTT
TRBV29-1,.,.,TRBJ2-7,17,CSVESRTATGLPYEQYF,TGCAGCGTTGAATCCCGAACAGCCACGGGACTTCCCTACGAGCAGTACTTC
TRBV28,.,.,TRBJ2-2,15,CASSLPAEGTGELFF,TGTGCCAGCAGTTTACCCGCTGAGGGCACCGGGGAGCTGTTTTTT
TRBV7-9,TRBD1,.,TRBJ2-3,16,CASLLTTGGSADTQYF,TGTGCCAGTCTCCTGACCACAGGGGGGAGTGCAGATACGCAGTATTTT
TRBV18,.,.,TRBJ2-1,14,CASSPVSTGNEQFF,TGTGCCAGCTCACCGGTCTCAACGGGCAATGAGCAGTTCTTC
TRBV3-1/TRBV3-2,.,.,TRBJ2-1,13,CASSQEANNEQFF,TGTGCCAGCAGCCAAGAGGCAAACAATGAGCAGTTCTTC
TRBV7-8,.,once,TRBJ2-6,17,CASSLGWASSGANVLTF,TGTGCCAGCAGCTTAGGTTGGGCCAGCTCTGGGGCCAACGTCCTGACTTTC
TRBV7-9,.,.,TRBJ2-1,14,CASSLSLTGNEQFF,TGTGCCAGCAGCTTATCCCTCACGGGCAATGAGCAGTTCTTC
TRBV3-1/TRBV3-2,.,.,TRBJ1-3,15,CASSQGGRGGNTIYF,TGTGCCAGCAGCCAAGGCGGGCGAGGGGGAAACACCATATATTTT
TRBV6-1,.,once,TRBJ2-2,17,CASSEAGSGRYTGELFF,TGTGCCAGCAGTGAAGCGGGTAGTGGGAGATACACCGGGGAGCTGTTTTTT
TRBV6-2/TRBV6-3,TRBD1,.,TRBJ1-2,14,CASSYGTANYGYTF,TGTGCCAGCAGTTACGGGACAGCTAACTATGGCTACACCTTC
TRBV10-1,.,.,TRBJ2-4,12,CASSESGGIQYF,TGCGCCAGCAGTGAGTCCGGGGGCATTCAGTACTTC
TRBV7-2,.,.,TRBJ2-1,15,CASRSPRALYNEQFF,TGTGCCAGCAGAAGTCCGCGGGCGTTATACAATGAGCAGTTCTTC
TRBV6-4,.,.,TRBJ2-7,12,CASSGLVFEQYF,TGTGCCAGCAGTGGACTAGTGTTCGAGCAGTACTTC
TRBV7-9,TRBD1,.,TRBJ1-1,16,CASSLGAGQGFSGAFF,TGTGCCAGCAGCCTGGGGGCGGGACAGGGGTTTTCCGGAGCTTTCTTT
TRBV4-2,.,.,TRBJ1-2,15,CASSHSNRPNYGYTF,TGTGCCAGCAGCCACTCAAACAGGCCTAACTATGGCTACACCTTC
TRBV6-5,TRBD2,.,TRBJ2-5,10,CVAGRETQYF,TGTGTAGCGGGAAGGGAGACCCAGTACTTC
TRBV19,.,.,TRBJ2-3,14,CASTARGAEDTQYF,TGTGCCAGTACCGCCAGGGGCGCAGAAGATACGCAGTATTTT
TRBV28,TRBD1,.,TRBJ1-2,16,CASSLERQGADYGYTF,TGTGCCAGCAGTTTGGAAAGACAGGGGGCGGACTATGGCTACACCTTC
TRBV29-1,.,.,TRBJ1-1,13,CSVAQGPGTEAFF,TGCAGCGTTGCCCAAGGACCAGGGACTGAAGCTTTCTTT
TRBV19,.,.,TRBJ1-1,13,CASSIGVNTEAFF,TGTGCCAGTAGTATCGGGGTAAACACTGAAGCTTTCTTT
TRBV7-8,TRBD1,.,TRBJ2-1,15,CASSQGTVAYNEQFF,TGTGCCAGCAGCCAGGGGACAGTAGCCTACAATGAGCAGTTCTTC
TRBV7-9,.,.,TRBJ2-2,15,CASSPTPLITGELFF,TGTGCCAGCAGCCCTACCCCCCTAATCACCGGGGAGCTGTTTTTT
TRBV19,.,.,TRBJ1-5,16,CASSIPRTPSNQPQHF,TGTGCCAGTAGTATTCCCAGGACACCTAGCAATCAGCCCCAGCATTTT
TRBV5-1,TRBD1,.,TRBJ1-4,15,CASSTGQGAGEKLFF,TGCGCCAGCAGCACCGGACAGGGGGCAGGGGAAAAACTGTTTTTT
TRBV9,TRBD2,once,TRBJ2-2,18,CASSARTSGRQAPGELFF,TGTGCCAGCAGCGCTCGGACTAGCGGGAGGCAGGCACCGGGGGAGCTGTTTTTT
TRBV28,.,.,TRBJ1-5,14,CASGTRESNQPQHF,TGTGCCAGCGGTACCCGGGAGAGCAATCAGCCCCAGCATTTT
TRBV6-1,.,.,TRBJ2-4,17,CASSEPPDGLYEDIQYF,TGTGCCAGCAGTGAACCCCCCGATGGCCTTTATGAAGACATTCAGTACTTC
TRBV6-2/TRBV6-3,TRBD1,.,TRBJ2-7,15,CASSDQGQVIYEQYF,TGTGCCAGCAGTGACCAGGGACAGGTGATCTACGAGCAGTACTTC
TRBV20-1,TRBD2,.,TRBJ2-7,18,CSASSVAGNLADSYEQYF,TGCAGTGCTAGTTCGGTGGCAGGGAATCTAGCGGACTCCTACGAGCAGTACTTC
TRBV5-1,TRBD2,.,TRBJ2-3,16,CASSYSPGLATNTQYF,TGCGCCAGCAGCTATTCTCCGGGACTAGCGACCAATACGCAGTATTTT